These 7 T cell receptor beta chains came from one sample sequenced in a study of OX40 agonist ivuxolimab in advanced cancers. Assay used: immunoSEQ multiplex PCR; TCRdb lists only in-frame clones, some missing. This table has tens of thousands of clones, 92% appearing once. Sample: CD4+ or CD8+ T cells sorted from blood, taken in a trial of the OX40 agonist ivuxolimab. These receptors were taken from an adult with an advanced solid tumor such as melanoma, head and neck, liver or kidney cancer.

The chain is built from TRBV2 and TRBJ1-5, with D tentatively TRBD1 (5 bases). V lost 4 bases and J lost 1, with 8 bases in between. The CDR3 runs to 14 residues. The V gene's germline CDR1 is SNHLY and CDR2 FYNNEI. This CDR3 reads CASSGGDSNQPQHF. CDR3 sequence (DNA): TGTGCCAGCAGTGGAGGGGACAGCAATCAGCCCCAGCATTTT.

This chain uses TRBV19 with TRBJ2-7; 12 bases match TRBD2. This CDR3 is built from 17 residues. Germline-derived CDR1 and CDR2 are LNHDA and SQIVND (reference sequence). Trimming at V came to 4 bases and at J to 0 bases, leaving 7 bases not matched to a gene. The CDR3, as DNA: TGTGCCAGTAGTACCACCCAGGGACTAGCGGGCTCCTACGAGCAGTACTTC. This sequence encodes CASSTTQGLAGSYEQYF.

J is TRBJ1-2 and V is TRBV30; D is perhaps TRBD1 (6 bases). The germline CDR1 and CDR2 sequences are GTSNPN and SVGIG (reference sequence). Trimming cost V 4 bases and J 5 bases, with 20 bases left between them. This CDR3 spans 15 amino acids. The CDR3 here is CAWTPQQGGGYGYTF. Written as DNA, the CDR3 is TGTGCCTGGACGCCCCAGCAAGGGGGGGGGTATGGCTACACCTTC.

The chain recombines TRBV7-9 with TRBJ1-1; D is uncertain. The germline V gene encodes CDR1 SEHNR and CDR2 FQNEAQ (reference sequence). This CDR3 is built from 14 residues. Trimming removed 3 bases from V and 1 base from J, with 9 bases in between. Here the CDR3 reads CASSFGHPNTEAFF. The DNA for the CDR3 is TGTGCCAGCAGCTTTGGGCACCCGAACACTGAAGCTTTCTTT.

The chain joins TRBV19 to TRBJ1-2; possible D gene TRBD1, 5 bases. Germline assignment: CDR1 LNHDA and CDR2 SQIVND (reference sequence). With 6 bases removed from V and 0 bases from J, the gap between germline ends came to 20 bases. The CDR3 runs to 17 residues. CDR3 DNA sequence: TGTGCCAGTAGGACCGGTGGGCAGGGCACTCCTAACTATGGCTACACCTTC. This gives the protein CASRTGGQGTPNYGYTF.

CDR3 protein: CASSPGRPNTEAFF. The CDR3, as DNA: TGTGCCAGTAGTCCTGGACGGCCGAACACTGAAGCTTTCTTT. The genes are TRBV19 and TRBJ1-1; D gene unclear. Trimming pared 5 bases from V and 1 base from J, leaving 11 bases between. This CDR3 region has 14 residues. Per the germline V gene, CDR1 is LNHDA and CDR2 is SQIVND (reference sequence). Full variable domain (rest looked up from reference TRBV19 and TRBJ1-1): DGGITQSPKYLFRKEGQNVTLSCEQNLNHDAMYWYRQDPGQGLRLIYYSQIVNDFQKGDIAEGYSVSREKKESFPLTVTSAQKNPTAFYLCASSPGRPNTEAFFGQGTRLTVV.

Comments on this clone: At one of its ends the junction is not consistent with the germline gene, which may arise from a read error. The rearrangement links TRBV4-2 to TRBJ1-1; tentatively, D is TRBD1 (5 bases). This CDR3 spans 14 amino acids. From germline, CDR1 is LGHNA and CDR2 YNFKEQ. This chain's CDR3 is CASSQEWGNAEAFF. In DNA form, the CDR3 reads TGTGCCAGCAGCCAAGAATGGGGGAACGCTGAAGCTTTCTTT.